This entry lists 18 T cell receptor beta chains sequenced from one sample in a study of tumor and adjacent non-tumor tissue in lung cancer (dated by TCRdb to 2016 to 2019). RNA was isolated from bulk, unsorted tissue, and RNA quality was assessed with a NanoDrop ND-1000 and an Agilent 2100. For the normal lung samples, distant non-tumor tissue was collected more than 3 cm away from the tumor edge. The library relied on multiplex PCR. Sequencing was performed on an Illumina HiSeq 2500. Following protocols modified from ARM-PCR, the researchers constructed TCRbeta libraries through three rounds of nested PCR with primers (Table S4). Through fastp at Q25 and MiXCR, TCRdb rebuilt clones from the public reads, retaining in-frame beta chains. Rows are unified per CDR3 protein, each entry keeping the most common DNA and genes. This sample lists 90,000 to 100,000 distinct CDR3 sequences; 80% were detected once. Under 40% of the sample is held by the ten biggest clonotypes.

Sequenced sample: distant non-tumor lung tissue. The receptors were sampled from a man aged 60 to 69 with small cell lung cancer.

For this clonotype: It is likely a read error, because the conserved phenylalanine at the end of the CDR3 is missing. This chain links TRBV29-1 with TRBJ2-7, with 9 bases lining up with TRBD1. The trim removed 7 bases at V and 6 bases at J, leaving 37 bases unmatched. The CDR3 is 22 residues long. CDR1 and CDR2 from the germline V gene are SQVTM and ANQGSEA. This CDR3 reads CSAGRDRVFWEVGREPYSEQYI. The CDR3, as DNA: TGCAGCGCCGGACGGGACAGGGTATTTTGGGAAGTTGGGCGGGAGCCCTACTCCGAGCAGTACATC.

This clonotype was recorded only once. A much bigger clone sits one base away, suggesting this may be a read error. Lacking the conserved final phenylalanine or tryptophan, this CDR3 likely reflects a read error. The CDR3 region has the DNA TGTGCCAGCAGCTTAAGGTTGCAGCAGGACGAGCAGTACATC. Amino acids: CASSLRLQQDEQYI. The genes are TRBV7-8 and TRBJ2-7; no clear D gene. V lost 2 bases and J lost 5, with 13 bases in between. Germline lookup yields CDR1 SGHVS and CDR2 FQNEAQ. CDR3 length: 14 amino acids.

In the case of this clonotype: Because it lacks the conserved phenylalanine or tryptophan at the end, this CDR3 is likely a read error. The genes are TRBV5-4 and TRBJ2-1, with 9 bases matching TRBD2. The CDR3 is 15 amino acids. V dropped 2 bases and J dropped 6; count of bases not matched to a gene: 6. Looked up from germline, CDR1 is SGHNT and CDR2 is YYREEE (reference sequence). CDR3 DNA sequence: TGTGCCAGCAGCTTTCTAGCGGGATGGGGCAATGAGCAGTTCCTC. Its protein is CASSFLAGWGNEQFL.

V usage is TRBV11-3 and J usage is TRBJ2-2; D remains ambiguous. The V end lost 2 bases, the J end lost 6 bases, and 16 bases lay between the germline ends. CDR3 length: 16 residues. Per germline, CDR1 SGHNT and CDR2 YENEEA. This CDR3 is CASSLTAVVVAGELFF. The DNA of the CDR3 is TGTGCCAGCAGCTTAACCGCGGTGGTGGTCGCCGGGGAGCTGTTTTTT.

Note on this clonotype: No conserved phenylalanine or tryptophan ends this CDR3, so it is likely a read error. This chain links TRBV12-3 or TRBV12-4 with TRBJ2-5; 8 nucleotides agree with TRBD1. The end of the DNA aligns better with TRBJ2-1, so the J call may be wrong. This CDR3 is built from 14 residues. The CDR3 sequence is CASGLMDREETQFI. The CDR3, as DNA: TGTGCCAGCGGTTTAATGGACAGGGAAGAGACCCAGTTCATA.

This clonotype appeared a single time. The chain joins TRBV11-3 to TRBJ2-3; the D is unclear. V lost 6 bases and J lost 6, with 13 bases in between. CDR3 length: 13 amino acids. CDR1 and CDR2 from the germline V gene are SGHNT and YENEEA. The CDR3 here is CASRSRVPDTQYF. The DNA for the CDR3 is TGTGCCAGCAGGTCCCGGGTACCGGATACGCAGTATTTT.

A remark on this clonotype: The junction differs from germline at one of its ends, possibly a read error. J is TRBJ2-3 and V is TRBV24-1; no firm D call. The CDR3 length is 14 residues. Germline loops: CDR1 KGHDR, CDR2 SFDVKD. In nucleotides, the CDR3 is TGTGCCATCAGTGATTTGGATGGTACAGATACGCAGTATTTT. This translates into CAISDLDGTDTQYF.

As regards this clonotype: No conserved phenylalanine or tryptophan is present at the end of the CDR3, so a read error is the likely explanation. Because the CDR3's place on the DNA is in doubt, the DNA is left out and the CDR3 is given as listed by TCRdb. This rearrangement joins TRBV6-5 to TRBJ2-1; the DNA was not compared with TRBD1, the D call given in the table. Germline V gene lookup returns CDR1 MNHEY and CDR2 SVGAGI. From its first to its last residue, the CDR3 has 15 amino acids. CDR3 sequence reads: CASSYSGGVGNEHFL.

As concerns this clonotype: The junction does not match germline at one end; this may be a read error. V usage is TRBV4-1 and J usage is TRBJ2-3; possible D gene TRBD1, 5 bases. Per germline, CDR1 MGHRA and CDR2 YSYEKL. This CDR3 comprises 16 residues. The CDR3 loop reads CANSQERYRLTDRQYF. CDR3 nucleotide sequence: TGCGCCAACAGCCAAGAAAGATATCGGTTGACAGATAGGCAGTATTTT.

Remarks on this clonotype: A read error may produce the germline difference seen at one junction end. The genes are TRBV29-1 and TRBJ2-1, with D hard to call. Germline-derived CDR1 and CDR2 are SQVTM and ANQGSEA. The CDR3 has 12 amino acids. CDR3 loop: CSVRPCSNEPLF. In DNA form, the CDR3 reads TGCAGCGTTAGGCCTTGCAGCAATGAGCCGTTATTC.

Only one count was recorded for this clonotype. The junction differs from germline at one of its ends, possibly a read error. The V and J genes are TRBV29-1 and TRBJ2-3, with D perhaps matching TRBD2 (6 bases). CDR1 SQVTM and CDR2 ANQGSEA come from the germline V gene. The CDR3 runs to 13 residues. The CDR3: CTVVYGSWDTQYF. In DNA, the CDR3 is TGCACCGTTGTTTACGGGAGCTGGGATACACAGTATTTT.

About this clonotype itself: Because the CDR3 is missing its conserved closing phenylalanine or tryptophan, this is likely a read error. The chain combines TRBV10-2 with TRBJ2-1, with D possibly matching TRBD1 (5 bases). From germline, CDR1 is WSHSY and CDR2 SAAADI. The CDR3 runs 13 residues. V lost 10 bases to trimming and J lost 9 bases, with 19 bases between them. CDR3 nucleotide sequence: TGCGCCAACTGCGAGATTGGCCAGGGTGAGCAGTTCATC. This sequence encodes CANCEIGQGEQFI.

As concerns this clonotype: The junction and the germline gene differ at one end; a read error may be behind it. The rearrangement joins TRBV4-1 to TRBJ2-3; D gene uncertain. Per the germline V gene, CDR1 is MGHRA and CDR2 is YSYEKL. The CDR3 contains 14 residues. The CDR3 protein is CAGSQAGRFDTQYF. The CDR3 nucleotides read TGCGCCGGCAGCCAAGCCGGACGATTCGATACGCAGTATTTT.

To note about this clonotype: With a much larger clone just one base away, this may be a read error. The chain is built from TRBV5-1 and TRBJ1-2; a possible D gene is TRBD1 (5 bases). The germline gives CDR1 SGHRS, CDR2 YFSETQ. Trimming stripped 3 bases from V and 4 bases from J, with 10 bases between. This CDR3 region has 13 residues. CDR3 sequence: CASSSVDSYGYTF. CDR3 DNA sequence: TGCGCCAGCAGCTCGGTTGACAGCTATGGCTACACCTTC.

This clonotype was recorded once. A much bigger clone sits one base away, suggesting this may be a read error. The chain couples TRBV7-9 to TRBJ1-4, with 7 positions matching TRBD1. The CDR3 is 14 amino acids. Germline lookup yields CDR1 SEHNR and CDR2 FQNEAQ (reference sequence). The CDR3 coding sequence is TGTGCCAGCAGCTTAGGACAGGGTGGCGAAAAACTGTCTTTT. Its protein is CASSLGQGGEKLSF.

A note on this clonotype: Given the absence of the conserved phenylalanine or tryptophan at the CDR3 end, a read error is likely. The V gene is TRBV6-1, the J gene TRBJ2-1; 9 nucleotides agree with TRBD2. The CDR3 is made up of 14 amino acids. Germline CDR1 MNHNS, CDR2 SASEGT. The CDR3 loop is CDSIFSGSRNEQFL. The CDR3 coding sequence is TGTGACAGCATCTTTAGCGGGAGTAGAAATGAGCAGTTCTTG.

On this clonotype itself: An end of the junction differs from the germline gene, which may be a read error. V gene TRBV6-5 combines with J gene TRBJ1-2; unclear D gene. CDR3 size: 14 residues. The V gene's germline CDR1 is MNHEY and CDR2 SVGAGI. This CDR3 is CASSRFPGINGYTF. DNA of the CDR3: TGTGCTAGCAGTCGATTTCCGGGCATCAATGGCTACACCTTC.

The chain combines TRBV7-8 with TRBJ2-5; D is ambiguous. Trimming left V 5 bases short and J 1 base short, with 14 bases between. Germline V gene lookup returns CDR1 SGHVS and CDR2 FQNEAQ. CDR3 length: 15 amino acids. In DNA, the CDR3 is TGTGCCAGCAGCGCCTTATGGGAAACCCAAGAGACCCAGTACTTC. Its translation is CASSALWETQETQYF.